The following is a T cell receptor beta chain sequence with its context. These data originate in a study of blood T cell repertoires in COVID-19. The CDR3 covers 13 residues. V lost 5 bases and J 8 bases, leaving 15 bases between the germline ends. From germline, CDR1 is MNHEY and CDR2 SVGEGT. Sequencing used immunoSEQ multiplex PCR; TCRdb keeps in-frame clones, though not all of them. The table shows about 480,000 clones, with approximately 87% occurring only once. The sequence was collected from a middle-aged woman who had recovered from COVID-19. The specimen was PBMCs or T cells enriched from blood (not recorded which). V usage is TRBV6-2 or TRBV6-3 and J usage is TRBJ1-2; D might be TRBD1 (6 bases). CDR3 bases: TGTGCCAGCAGTCTACAGGGTGGAGAAGGCTACACCTTC. This sequence encodes CASSLQGGEGYTF.